These 20 T cell receptor beta chains originate from one sample sequenced in a study of cytomegalovirus exposure and HLA in healthy donors. PCR amplification relied on 60 Vbeta primers (plus 13 Jbeta primers). The data were produced by immunoSEQ multiplex PCR, yet TCRdb's version contains in-frame clones alone and is incomplete. The sample contains 50,000 to 55,000 clones, around 85% of which appear only once. The specimen sequenced was PBMCs. Source of these receptors: a boy younger than 18 in good health and CMV-seropositive.

The chain combines TRBV9 with TRBJ2-1; D unclear. Trimming took off 2 bases at V and 4 bases at J, with 13 bases between the two ends. The CDR3 totals 15 residues. The germline CDR1 and CDR2 sequences are SGDLS and YYNGEE. CDR3 nucleotides: TGTGCCAGCAGCGTCGAACCCTCTCGGTACAATGAGCAGTTCTTC. As protein: CASSVEPSRYNEQFF.

This clone was counted a few times. This chain connects TRBV11-2 to TRBJ2-7; D gene ambiguous. The CDR3 is 13 residues long. Trimming removed 2 bases from V and 7 bases from J, with 12 bases in between. The germline gives CDR1 SGHAT, CDR2 FQNNGV. CDR3: CASSLTRVWEQYF. Here the CDR3 DNA reads TGTGCCAGCAGCTTAACTCGGGTTTGGGAGCAGTACTTC.

The V and J genes are TRBV7-2 and TRBJ2-3, with a possible D match to TRBD2 (6 bases). The germline CDR1 and CDR2 sequences are SGHTA and FQGNSA. This CDR3 spans 15 amino acids. V lost 1 base and J lost 2, with 10 bases in between. Here the CDR3 reads CASSLGDSFTDTQYF. CDR3 nucleotides: TGTGCCAGCAGCTTAGGGGACTCTTTCACAGATACGCAGTATTTT.

The chain employs TRBV6-1 and TRBJ1-1; D is perhaps TRBD1 (6 bases). V was trimmed by 2 bases and J by 10 bases, leaving 8 bases between them. CDR3 size: 11 residues. The V gene's germline CDR1 is MNHNS and CDR2 SASEGT. CDR3 sequence (DNA): TGTGCCAGCAGTGAAACAGGGAGAGCTTTCTTT. Its protein product is CASSETGRAFF.

V usage is TRBV2 and J usage is TRBJ2-1; D might be TRBD1 (5 bases). Trimming shortened V by 8 bases and J by 0 bases, and 8 bases separated the two germline ends. Germline V gene sequence: CDR1 SNHLY, CDR2 FYNNEI. This CDR3 contains 13 residues. Here the CDR3 reads CASDSDSYNEQFF. CDR3 sequence (DNA): TGTGCCAGCGACAGTGACTCCTACAATGAGCAGTTCTTC.

The chain links TRBV7-9 to TRBJ1-1, with 11 bases fitting TRBD1. CDR3 length: 15 residues. J lost 5 bases, V lost 5 bases, and 7 bases had no gene match. The germline V gene encodes CDR1 SEHNR and CDR2 FQNEAQ (reference sequence). The CDR3 nucleotides are TGTGCCAGCAGCCCAGGACAGGGGGCGAGGACTGAAGCTTTCTTT. Protein product: CASSPGQGARTEAFF.

This clone was observed a few times. This chain links TRBV6-6 with TRBJ2-6, with a tentative D call TRBD2 (6 bases). This CDR3 region has 13 residues. Germline V gene data show CDR1 as MNHNY and CDR2 as SVGAGI (reference sequence). The ends were cut back, 7 bases at V and 2 bases at J, with 6 bases in the middle. In nucleotides, the CDR3 is TGTGCCAGCACGGGGGCTGGGGCCAACGTCCTGACTTTC. Its protein is CASTGAGANVLTF.

In regard to this clone: Other DNA sequences in the sample encode the same CDR3. V usage is TRBV7-2 and J usage is TRBJ2-7, with a weak D call TRBD1 (6 bases). Germline V lookup: CDR1 SGHTA, CDR2 FQGNSA. The V end lost 4 bases, the J end lost 0 bases, and 10 bases lay between the germline ends. The CDR3 consists of 14 residues. This CDR3 reads CASSSTGSSYEQYF. The CDR3 DNA sequence: TGTGCCAGCAGCTCAACAGGGAGCTCCTACGAGCAGTACTTC.

This chain connects TRBV29-1 to TRBJ1-4, with TRBD1 matching 8 bases. This CDR3 has 13 residues. Per germline, CDR1 SQVTM and CDR2 ANQGSEA. V gave up 5 bases and J gave up 7 bases; unmatched junction bases: 6. CDR3 sequence: CSVRTGRAEKLFF. The CDR3 bases are TGCAGCGTTCGGACAGGGAGGGCTGAAAAACTGTTTTTT. Drawing the rest from reference TRBV29-1 and TRBJ1-4, the complete variable domain is SAVISQKPSRDICQRGTSLTIQCQVDSQVTMMFWYRQQPGQSLTLIATANQGSEATYESGFVIDKFPISRPNLTFSTLTVSNMSPEDSSIYLCSVRTGRAEKLFFGSGTQLSVL.

This clone was observed a few times. The genes are TRBV6-6 and TRBJ1-1; a weak D match, TRBD1 (5 bases). In germline, CDR1 is MNHNY, CDR2 SVGAGI (reference sequence). The V end lost 2 bases, the J end lost 4 bases, and 11 bases lay between the germline ends. This CDR3 is built from 14 residues. This CDR3 reads CASSYVSGGTEAFF. CDR3 nucleotides: TGTGCCAGCAGTTACGTATCGGGGGGCACTGAAGCTTTCTTT.

This chain connects TRBV20-1 to TRBJ2-5; D possibly corresponds to TRBD1 (5 bases). CDR1 DFQATT and CDR2 SNEGSKA come from the germline V gene (reference sequence). V was shortened by 7 bases and J by 5 bases, with 11 bases between the two germline ends. CDR3 size: 11 residues. CDR3 in amino acids: CSVVGRETQYF. The CDR3 region has the DNA TGCAGTGTTGTGGGGCGGGAGACCCAGTACTTC.

A single count supports this clone. The chain couples TRBV5-6 to TRBJ1-6, with TRBD1 matching over 8 bases. From germline, CDR1 is SGHDT and CDR2 YYEEEE. V was clipped by 0 bases and J by 4 bases; unmatched bases: 6. CDR3 length: 17 amino acids. CDR3 coding DNA: TGTGCCAGCAGCTTGGGGCACCGGGACAGGTATAATTCACCCCTCCACTTT. It codes for CASSLGHRDRYNSPLHF.

This chain joins TRBV9 and TRBJ2-1, with TRBD1 identical over 8 bases. CDR3 length: 15 residues. CDR1 and CDR2 from the germline V gene are SGDLS and YYNGEE. J was trimmed by 3 bases and V by 2 bases; bases with no gene match: 4. The CDR3 spells CASSVSGQGYNEQFF. CDR3 nucleotides: TGTGCCAGCAGCGTTTCCGGACAGGGCTACAATGAGCAGTTCTTC.

This chain links TRBV5-1 with TRBJ2-5; the match to TRBD1 covers 9 bases. Germline V lookup: CDR1 SGHRS, CDR2 YFSETQ. Unmatched junction bases numbered 18, after V lost 4 bases and J lost 5 bases. There are 18 residues in the CDR3. Here the CDR3 DNA reads TGCGCCAGCAGCCGGGAAGTGGGACAGGGATTTACTGGGGAGACCCAGTACTTC. This sequence encodes CASSREVGQGFTGETQYF. The full variable domain, rest sourced from reference TRBV5-1 and TRBJ2-5, is KAGVTQTPRYLIKTRGQQVTLSCSPISGHRSVSWYQQTPGQGLQFLFEYFSETQRNKGNFPGRFSGRQFSNSRSEMNVSTLELGDSALYLCASSREVGQGFTGETQYFGPGTRLLVL.

The V call is TRBV4-1, the J call TRBJ2-1; weak D call: TRBD1 (6 bases). This CDR3 has 13 amino acids. Trimming took 2 bases from V and 9 from J, leaving 11 bases between them. Germline CDR1 and CDR2: MGHRA and YSYEKL. CDR3 region: CASSQLRGVEQFF. The CDR3 coding sequence is TGCGCCAGCAGCCAACTCAGGGGTGTTGAGCAGTTCTTC.

This rearrangement joins TRBV7-9 to TRBJ2-3; a possible D gene is TRBD1 (5 bases). The CDR3 contains 15 residues. Germline values: CDR1 SEHNR, CDR2 FQNEAQ (reference sequence). Between the trimmed V and J ends, which lost 3 bases and 2 bases, there was a span of 12 bases. For the CDR3, the DNA is TGTGCCAGCAGCTTTCAGGGCAGCCTCACAGATACGCAGTATTTT. This encodes CASSFQGSLTDTQYF.

CDR3 protein: CASSESRLAGGKNIQYF. CDR3 in DNA: TGCGCCAGCAGTGAGTCGAGGCTAGCGGGGGGCAAAAACATTCAGTACTTC. This chain joins TRBV10-1 and TRBJ2-4; TRBD2 matches 11 bases. The CDR3 extends over 17 amino acids. Germline trimming cut 0 bases from V and 3 bases from J; bases unmatched to any gene: 4. From germline, CDR1 is WNHNN and CDR2 SYGVQD (reference sequence).

This clone was seen a handful of times. The chain has TRBV13 and TRBJ1-4, with D possibly being TRBD1 (6 bases). CDR3 length: 13 amino acids. Germline V gene data show CDR1 as PRHDT and CDR2 as FYEKMQ (reference sequence). The ends were cut back, 8 bases at V and 4 bases at J, with 11 bases in the middle. This CDR3 is CASADSYNEKLFF. The CDR3 nucleotides read TGTGCCAGCGCGGACAGCTATAATGAAAAACTGTTTTTT.

This clone was detected only once. This chain joins TRBV27 and TRBJ2-2; the D gene is possibly TRBD1 (7 bases). CDR1 and CDR2 from the germline V gene are MNHEY and SMNVEV (reference sequence). The CDR3 has 15 amino acids. Trimming pared 6 bases from V and 6 bases from J, leaving 17 bases between. The DNA for the CDR3 is TGTGCCAGCAGCCACTTTACAGGGGAGGCCGGGGAGCTGTTTTTT. Translated: CASSHFTGEAGELFF.

The J gene is TRBJ1-5, the V gene TRBV12-2. TRBV12-2 has pseudogene status. The CDR3 loop spans 15 amino acids. The CDR3: CASRSLTTSNQPQHF. CDR3 nucleotides: TGTGCAAGTCGCTCTTTGACTACTAGCAATCAGCCCCAGCATTTT.